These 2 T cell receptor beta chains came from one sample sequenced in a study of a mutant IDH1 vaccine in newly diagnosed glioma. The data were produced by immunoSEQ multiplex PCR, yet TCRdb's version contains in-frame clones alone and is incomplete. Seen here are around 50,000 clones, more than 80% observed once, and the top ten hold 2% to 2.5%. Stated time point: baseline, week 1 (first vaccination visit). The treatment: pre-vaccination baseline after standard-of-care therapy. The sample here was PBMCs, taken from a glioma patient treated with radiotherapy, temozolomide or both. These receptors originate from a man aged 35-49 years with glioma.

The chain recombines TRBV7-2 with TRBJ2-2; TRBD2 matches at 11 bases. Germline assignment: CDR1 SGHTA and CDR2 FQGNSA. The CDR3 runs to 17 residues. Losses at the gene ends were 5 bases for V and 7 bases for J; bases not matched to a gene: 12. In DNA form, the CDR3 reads TGTGCCAGCAGCGCGCAGCCCCTAGCGGGAGGCCTCGGGGAGCTGTTTTTT. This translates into CASSAQPLAGGLGELFF. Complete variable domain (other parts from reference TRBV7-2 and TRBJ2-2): GAGVSQSPSNKVTEKGKDVELRCDPISGHTALYWYRQSLGQGLEFLIYFQGNSAPDKSGLPSDRFSAERTGGSVSTLTIQRTQQEDSAVYLCASSAQPLAGGLGELFFGEGSRLTVL.

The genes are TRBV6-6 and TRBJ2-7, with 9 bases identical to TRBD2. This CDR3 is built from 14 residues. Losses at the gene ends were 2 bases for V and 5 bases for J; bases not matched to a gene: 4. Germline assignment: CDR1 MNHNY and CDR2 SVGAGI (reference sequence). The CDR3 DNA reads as TGTGCCAGCAGTTACGCGGGACTAGCAGACGAGCAGTACTTC. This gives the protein CASSYAGLADEQYF.